These T cell receptor beta chains were read from a single sample in a study of post-analysis software for immune sequencing data. In TCRdb, the PCR reads were re-called with MiXCR into one record per CDR3 protein. The sample records more than 500,000 distinct CDR3 sequences, around a third being singletons. The specimen sequenced was blood. Every receptor here comes from a girl aged 2-17 years with multiple sclerosis. CDR3s include the opening cysteine and the closing phenylalanine or tryptophan. Each record gives: clone size, J gene, V gene, CDR3 protein. Clone size is shown for a subset of rows, as once, few, many or a class of expanded clone.

>few|TRBJ2-5|TRBV19
CASGTSGTQYF
>once|TRBJ2-1|TRBV20-1
CSASPRTAGDYNKQFF
>NA|TRBJ1-5|TRBV4-1
CASSQGAANQPQHF
>NA|TRBJ2-7|TRBV29-1
CSARRAGVGEQYF
>few|TRBJ2-3|TRBV5-1
CASSLAWGADTQYF
>many|TRBJ2-5|TRBV20-1
CSARERGGVTQYF
>NA|TRBJ1-2|TRBV6-1
CASSEPGQGYGYTF
>few|TRBJ2-1|TRBV20-1
CSARIPSSGGWNEQFF
>few|TRBJ2-1|TRBV15
CATSRDWADSYNEQFF
>NA|TRBJ2-3|TRBV14
CASSQGLEFSTDTQYF
>NA|TRBJ2-7|TRBV7-9
CASSLAVGGRGVYEQYF
>NA|TRBJ1-5|TRBV12-3/TRBV12-4
CASTRGPLGNQPQHF
>few|TRBJ1-2|TRBV28
CASFSAANYGYTF
>NA|TRBJ1-5|TRBV19
CASSIRGVYQPQHF
>NA|TRBJ1-1|TRBV29-1
CSESKTGFEAFF
>few|TRBJ2-1|TRBV12-3/TRBV12-4
CASSGAGEQFF
>NA|TRBJ2-3|TRBV7-2
CASSLARAALTDTQYF
>many|TRBJ2-7|TRBV29-1
CSVRTGYYEQYF
>NA|TRBJ1-6|TRBV20-1
CSADRTGSSYNSPLHF
>many|TRBJ1-1|TRBV29-1
CSVSGHLNTEAFF
>few|TRBJ2-7|TRBV27
CASSQTGASEQYF
>NA|TRBJ2-1|TRBV27
CASSLSAQGASYNEQFF
>few|TRBJ2-5|TRBV28
CASSSSIPNRNPRETQYF
>few|TRBJ2-1|TRBV5-1
CASSSTGGSGYNEQFF
>NA|TRBJ2-5|TRBV29-1
CSANWETQYF
>NA|TRBJ2-5|TRBV20-1
CSALTETQYF
>NA|TRBJ1-3|TRBV20-1
CSARPQGRGISGNTIYF
>few|TRBJ2-3|TRBV5-1
CASSLGGDPLTDTQYF
>NA|TRBJ1-1|TRBV6-5
CASKRDISTEAFF
>NA|TRBJ1-2|TRBV4-1
CASSPIRGGNYGYTF
>NA|TRBJ2-3|TRBV5-5
CASSLFGISYQADTQYF
>NA|TRBJ1-1|TRBV5-1
CASSSDRDLKAFF
>NA|TRBJ1-5|TRBV10-2
CASSDSTSGGNQPQHF
>NA|TRBJ2-1|TRBV10-3
CAISERAEGNEQFF
>NA|TRBJ1-5|TRBV12-3/TRBV12-4
CASSIGGNQPQHF
>once|TRBJ2-2|TRBV7-3
CASSWMTGGGTGELFF
>NA|TRBJ2-1|TRBV20-1
CSAILAGDYNEQFF
>NA|NA|TRBV2
CASTFEKDSRRSYEQYF
>NA|TRBJ2-1|TRBV20-1
CSAWTGTRNEQFF
>NA|TRBJ2-1|TRBV5-1
CASSGDAGGYHNEQFF
>once|TRBJ2-3|TRBV5-1
CASSLEVAGGSDTQYF
>NA|TRBJ2-5|TRBV12-3/TRBV12-4
CASTPGRGPVEQYF
>NA|NA|TRBV5-4
CASTSGGEETQYF
>NA|TRBJ1-2|TRBV6-5
CASSYSISGQGDRGNYGYTF